Each of the 25 T cell receptor beta chains below was sequenced from the same sample in a study of blood T cell repertoires in COVID-19. Sequencing used immunoSEQ multiplex PCR; TCRdb keeps in-frame clones, though not all of them. The sample has about 240,000 clones, roughly 80% seen once. The specimen was peripheral blood. The receptor source for this set is a woman older than 75 with COVID-19, enrolled during active disease.

The chain carries TRBV3-1 (or the pseudogene TRBV3-2) and TRBJ1-5, with 9 bases that match TRBD1. Germline V gene sequence: CDR1 LGHDT, CDR2 YNNKEL (reference sequence). This CDR3 comprises 17 residues. The junction had 5 bases not matched to a gene; V was cut back by 1 base and J by 1 base. CDR3 residues: CASSQGQGVESNQPQHF. As DNA, the CDR3 is TGTGCCAGCAGCCAAGGACAGGGGGTTGAAAGCAATCAGCCCCAGCATTTT.

The CDR3: CASSFNSGVGYTF. CDR3 coding DNA: TGTGCCAGCAGTTTCAACTCGGGGGTCGGCTACACCTTC. This chain links TRBV12-3 or TRBV12-4 with TRBJ1-2, with D maybe TRBD1 (5 bases). Deletions cut 3 bases from V and 8 bases from J, with 13 bases between. The CDR3 spans 13 residues.

In this sample, this clone turned up a few times. This sequence joins TRBV21-1 and TRBJ1-5; the D segment call TRBD1 is taken from the table without a DNA check. TRBV21-1 is an annotated pseudogene. The CDR3 has 22 amino acids. The CDR3 DNA reads as TGTGCCAGCAGCAAAAAGCAAAGGGTTTTGACAGGGAGCCGATATAGCAATCAGCCCCAGCATTTT. Protein: CASSKKQRVLTGSRYSNQPQHF.

The chain has TRBV28 and TRBJ2-7; 8 nucleotides line up with TRBD2. The length of the CDR3 is 15 residues. The germline V gene has CDR1 MDHEN and CDR2 SYDVKM. Unmatched junction bases numbered 7, after V lost 2 bases and J lost 4 bases. Here the CDR3 reads CASSLQVSGMYEQYF. The CDR3, as DNA: TGTGCCAGCAGTTTACAGGTTAGCGGGATGTACGAGCAGTACTTC.

J is TRBJ1-1 and V is TRBV29-1, with 10 nucleotides matching TRBD1. The CDR3 totals 13 residues. Unmatched junction bases numbered 6, after V lost 7 bases and J lost 4 bases. CDR1 SQVTM and CDR2 ANQGSEA come from the germline V gene. In DNA, the CDR3 is TGCAGCGGGGGAGGACAGGGGGGCACTGAAGCTTTCTTT. Its protein is CSGGGQGGTEAFF.

The V call is TRBV7-2, the J call TRBJ1-1; D is ambiguous. This CDR3 has 13 residues. Germline V gene sequence: CDR1 SGHTA, CDR2 FQGNSA. The ends were cut back, 5 bases at V and 6 bases at J, with 13 bases in the middle. The CDR3 DNA follows: TGTGCCAGCAGCCATCCTCCCACTCCTGAAGCTTTCTTT. It translates to CASSHPPTPEAFF.

This clone was detected once. The rearrangement links TRBV27 to TRBJ1-5; perhaps TRBD1 as D (6 bases). The ends were cut back, 6 bases at V and 5 bases at J, with 14 bases in the middle. Germline V CDR1 and CDR2: MNHEY, SMNVEV (reference sequence). The CDR3 length is 14 residues. The CDR3 reads CASSPVRGDQPQHF. The CDR3 DNA reads TGTGCCAGCAGCCCTGTCAGGGGCGATCAGCCCCAGCATTTT.

The DNA of the CDR3 is TGTGCCAGCAGCTTATTGAGCGGAGGAACCTCCGGGGAGCTGTTTTTT. Protein product: CASSLLSGGTSGELFF. The chain couples TRBV7-2 to TRBJ2-2, with D possibly being TRBD2 (5 bases). The CDR3 sequence is 16 residues long. The V gene lost 2 bases and the J gene lost 6 bases, with 16 bases spanning the gap. Germline CDR1 reads SGHTA; CDR2 reads FQGNSA. Full variable domain (missing parts from reference TRBV7-2 and TRBJ2-2): GAGVSQSPSNKVTEKGKDVELRCDPISGHTALYWYRQSLGQGLEFLIYFQGNSAPDKSGLPSDRFSAERTGGSVSTLTIQRTQQEDSAVYLCASSLLSGGTSGELFFGEGSRLTVL.

V and J are TRBV6-5 and TRBJ1-5; D is perhaps TRBD1 (6 bases). Trimming left V 5 bases short and J 0 bases short, with 8 bases between. Germline loops: CDR1 MNHEY, CDR2 SVGAGI. CDR3 length equals 14 residues. In DNA, the CDR3 is TGTGCCAGCAGTCGGACAGATAGCAATCAGCCCCAGCATTTT. This encodes CASSRTDSNQPQHF.

The rearrangement joins TRBV6-5 to TRBJ1-2, with 10 bases identical to TRBD1. Germline lookup yields CDR1 MNHEY and CDR2 SVGAGI. The V gene end was trimmed by 6 bases and the J gene end by 8 bases; junction bases not matched to a gene: 9. The CDR3 spans 14 residues. The CDR3 protein is CASRRNGDRGGYTF. The CDR3 nucleotides read TGTGCCAGCAGACGCAACGGGGACAGGGGCGGCTACACCTTC.

The V gene is TRBV2, the J gene TRBJ1-4; TRBD1 matches at 8 bases. The CDR3 length is 15 residues. V lost 2 bases to trimming and J lost 5 bases; unmatched junction nucleotides: 4. The V gene's germline CDR1 is SNHLY and CDR2 FYNNEI. This chain's CDR3 is CASSERGQDNEKLFF. The CDR3 DNA sequence: TGTGCCAGCAGTGAAAGGGGACAGGACAATGAAAAACTGTTTTTT.

The sample holds a few counts of this clone. The CDR3: CASSPGQGAGTEAFF. The DNA of the CDR3 is TGCGCCAGCAGCCCGGGACAGGGTGCTGGCACTGAAGCTTTCTTT. V usage is TRBV5-1 and J usage is TRBJ1-1, with 9 bases that match TRBD1. Trimming removed 4 bases from V and 4 bases from J; junction bases left unmatched: 8. Per the germline V gene, CDR1 is SGHRS and CDR2 is YFSETQ. The CDR3 sequence is 15 residues long.

The chain links TRBV19 to TRBJ2-1; 9 bases line up with TRBD2. From germline, CDR1 is LNHDA and CDR2 SQIVND (reference sequence). The CDR3 runs 17 residues. After removal of 7 bases from V and 0 bases from J, the junction contained 10 bases not matched to a gene. This chain's CDR3 is CASMPSGVTGSYNEQFF. The CDR3 bases are TGTGCCAGTATGCCTAGCGGGGTGACCGGCTCCTACAATGAGCAGTTCTTC. The entire variable domain, with the rest obtained from reference TRBV19 and TRBJ2-1, is as follows: DGGITQSPKYLFRKEGQNVTLSCEQNLNHDAMYWYRQDPGQGLRLIYYSQIVNDFQKGDIAEGYSVSREKKESFPLTVTSAQKNPTAFYLCASMPSGVTGSYNEQFFGPGTRLTVL.

The chain links TRBV19 to TRBJ2-2; 8 nucleotides agree with TRBD1. Germline assignment: CDR1 LNHDA and CDR2 SQIVND (reference sequence). The CDR3 is 14 amino acids. Trimming at V came to 7 bases and at J to 3 bases, leaving 4 bases not matched to a gene. The CDR3 nucleotides read TGTGCCAGTAAAACAGGGGGGTACACCGGGGAGCTGTTTTTT. Translated: CASKTGGYTGELFF. Variable domain in full (rest from reference TRBV19 and TRBJ2-2): DGGITQSPKYLFRKEGQNVTLSCEQNLNHDAMYWYRQDPGQGLRLIYYSQIVNDFQKGDIAEGYSVSREKKESFPLTVTSAQKNPTAFYLCASKTGGYTGELFFGEGSRLTVL.

The genes are TRBV9 and TRBJ1-1; 7 bases match TRBD1. V shed 4 bases, J shed 5 bases, and the junction held 8 bases outside the gene matches. Germline V gene sequence: CDR1 SGDLS, CDR2 YYNGEE. This CDR3 is built from 14 residues. CDR3 protein: CASSPGTERTEAFF. DNA of the CDR3: TGTGCCAGCAGCCCCGGGACAGAAAGGACTGAAGCTTTCTTT.

The rearrangement joins TRBV29-1 to TRBJ1-1, with a tentative D call TRBD1 (6 bases). The CDR3 has 13 residues. The germline CDR1 and CDR2 sequences are SQVTM and ANQGSEA. V shed 2 bases and J shed 10 bases, with 17 bases lying between them. The CDR3 DNA reads as TGCAGCGTTGAATACATTGGGGGCATGGTAGCTTTCTTT. This codes for CSVEYIGGMVAFF.

The J gene is TRBJ2-5, the V gene TRBV11-2; D remains unclear. Germline CDR1 SGHAT, CDR2 FQNNGV. The V end was cut by 6 bases, the J end by 5 bases, with 13 bases between. The CDR3 is made up of 13 amino acids. The CDR3 bases are TGTGCCAGCAGACGTGACCAGGTGGAGACCCAGTACTTC. Its protein is CASRRDQVETQYF.

The chain combines TRBV6-2 or TRBV6-3 with TRBJ1-5; the D is unclear. Between the trimmed V and J ends, which lost 1 base and 4 bases, there was a span of 8 bases. Germline-derived CDR1 and CDR2 are MNHEY and SVGEGT. The CDR3 has 14 residues. CDR3 sequence (DNA): TGTGCCAGCAGTTACTATGGGAGGAATCAGCCCCAGCATTTT. This encodes CASSYYGRNQPQHF.

V is TRBV30 and J is TRBJ2-2; D ambiguous. The CDR3 is made up of 11 amino acids. Germline CDR1 reads GTSNPN; CDR2 reads SVGIG (reference sequence). V gave up 3 bases and J gave up 4 bases, with 3 bases separating them. The CDR3 DNA follows: TGTGCCTGGAGCATCACCGGGGAGCTGTTTTTT. Translated, it gives CAWSITGELFF.

A note on this clone: Distinct nucleotide sequences in the sample also encode this CDR3. V and J are TRBV5-1 and TRBJ2-7; D remains unclear. The CDR3 consists of 14 residues. The V end was cut by 0 bases, the J end by 0 bases, with 7 bases between. Germline V gives CDR1 SGHRS, CDR2 YFSETQ. CDR3 nucleotide sequence: TGCGCCAGCAGCTTGGGCCTTAGCTCCTACGAGCAGTACTTC. It translates to CASSLGLSSYEQYF. The variable domain in full, completed from reference TRBV5-1 and TRBJ2-7, reads KAGVTQTPRYLIKTRGQQVTLSCSPISGHRSVSWYQQTPGQGLQFLFEYFSETQRNKGNFPGRFSGRQFSNSRSEMNVSTLELGDSALYLCASSLGLSSYEQYFGPGTRLTVT.

The chain employs TRBV29-1 and TRBJ1-2; 9 positions agree with TRBD1. This CDR3 is 13 amino acids long. Germline V gene sequence: CDR1 SQVTM, CDR2 ANQGSEA. The V segment lost 6 bases and the J segment 7 bases; nucleotides outside the gene matches: 9. The CDR3 loop reads CSVDMGQGGGYTF. The CDR3 bases are TGCAGCGTAGATATGGGACAGGGTGGTGGCTACACCTTC.

This clone was detected only a few times. The CDR3 sequence: CASPPTGYTDTQYF. CDR3 bases: TGTGCCAGCCCTCCGACAGGATACACAGATACGCAGTATTTT. This chain links TRBV18 with TRBJ2-3; possibly TRBD1 for D (6 bases). Trimming took 8 bases from V and 2 from J, leaving 14 bases between them. This CDR3 is 14 amino acids long. Germline lookup yields CDR1 KGHSH and CDR2 LQKENI.

J is TRBJ1-4 and V is TRBV5-1; D is perhaps TRBD1 (6 bases). CDR3 length equals 14 residues. The germline V and J ends were trimmed by 2 bases and 4 bases, with 9 bases remaining between them. Germline V lookup: CDR1 SGHRS, CDR2 YFSETQ. The CDR3 region has the DNA TGCGCCAGCAGCTTAGGACAGAGTAATGAAAAACTGTTTTTT. This encodes CASSLGQSNEKLFF.

This chain connects TRBV29-1 to TRBJ2-7; D is possibly TRBD2 (5 bases). There are 14 residues in the CDR3. Germline CDR1 SQVTM, CDR2 ANQGSEA. Trimming shortened V by 8 bases and J by 0 bases, and 17 bases separated the two germline ends. The CDR3 sequence is CSSFHAGVSYEQYF. In DNA form, the CDR3 reads TGCAGCTCTTTCCACGCGGGTGTCTCCTACGAGCAGTACTTC.

The sample holds one count of this clone. The chain employs TRBV3-1 (or the pseudogene TRBV3-2) and TRBJ1-1, with D maybe TRBD1 (5 bases). CDR3 length: 14 amino acids. Trimming left V 5 bases short and J 11 bases short, with 21 bases between. Germline V CDR1 and CDR2: LGHDT, YNNKEL (reference sequence). Here the CDR3 DNA reads TGTGCCAGCAGCTTTACTTCAGGGCCCCCCATGGCTTTCTTT. It specifies CASSFTSGPPMAFF.